A selection of T cell receptor beta chains follows, all from one sample in a study of beta chain features in type 1 diabetes. Sequenced by immunoSEQ multiplex PCR; TCRdb stores in-frame clones only, minus some. The sample consists of over 500,000 clones, 15% to 18% of them appearing once. The sequencing sample was made of naive CD4+ T cells from blood. The receptors derive from a man aged 18 to 30 in good health. Both conserved end residues are part of each CDR3. The order of the fields is CDR3 protein, CDR3 DNA, V gene, J gene, D gene, clone size. D genes are given only for firm matches. Rows give clone size only sometimes, using once, few, many, or a class for an expanded clone.

cdr3_aa: CASSPGGAWKLGYTF; cdr3_nt: TGCGCCAGCAGTCCAGGGGGCGCGTGGAAGCTTGGCTACACCTTC; v_call: TRBV5-1; j_call: TRBJ1-2; d_call: TRBD1; clone_size: few
cdr3_aa: CASSSPPSSGSPRNIQYF; cdr3_nt: TGTGCCAGCAGCTCACCCCCCTCAAGCGGGTCCCCAAGGAACATTCAGTACTTC; v_call: TRBV7-8; j_call: TRBJ2-4; d_call: .; clone_size: .
cdr3_aa: CASGFSVTGVTEAFF; cdr3_nt: TGTGCTAGTGGTTTTTCGGTCACAGGGGTCACTGAAGCTTTCTTT; v_call: TRBV12-5; j_call: TRBJ1-1; d_call: TRBD1; clone_size: few
cdr3_aa: CASSGTGISNYGYTF; cdr3_nt: TGTGCCAGCAGCGGGACAGGAATATCTAACTATGGCTACACCTTC; v_call: TRBV2; j_call: TRBJ1-2; d_call: TRBD1; clone_size: few
cdr3_aa: CASSIEDRTSYGYTF; cdr3_nt: TGTGCCAGTAGTATAGAGGACAGAACAAGCTATGGCTACACCTTC; v_call: TRBV19; j_call: TRBJ1-2; d_call: .; clone_size: few
cdr3_aa: CASSVAGVGGQETQYF; cdr3_nt: TGTGCCAGCAGCGTAGCAGGCGTCGGGGGACAAGAGACCCAGTACTTC; v_call: TRBV9; j_call: TRBJ2-5; d_call: .; clone_size: few
cdr3_aa: CASSLGATGLDEQFF; cdr3_nt: TGCGCCAGCAGCTTGGGAGCGACAGGGTTGGATGAGCAGTTCTTC; v_call: TRBV5-1; j_call: TRBJ2-1; d_call: TRBD1; clone_size: .
cdr3_aa: CASRGDLHNEQFF; cdr3_nt: TGTGCCAGTAGGGGTGACTTACACAATGAGCAGTTCTTC; v_call: TRBV19; j_call: TRBJ2-1; d_call: .; clone_size: few
cdr3_aa: CASREQGNTEAFF; cdr3_nt: TGTGCCAGCAGAGAACAGGGGAACACTGAAGCTTTCTTT; v_call: TRBV2; j_call: TRBJ1-1; d_call: .; clone_size: few
cdr3_aa: CASSPATSARTDTQYF; cdr3_nt: TGTGCCAGCAGTCCCGCAACTAGCGCCCGGACAGATACGCAGTATTTT; v_call: TRBV28; j_call: TRBJ2-3; d_call: TRBD2; clone_size: few
cdr3_aa: CASSPREWDTEAFF; cdr3_nt: TGTGCCAGCTCACCAAGGGAATGGGACACTGAAGCTTTCTTT; v_call: TRBV18; j_call: TRBJ1-1; d_call: .; clone_size: few
cdr3_aa: CASSRDRALYGYTF; cdr3_nt: TGTGCCAGCAGCCGGGACAGGGCTTTGTATGGCTACACCTTC; v_call: TRBV9; j_call: TRBJ1-2; d_call: TRBD1; clone_size: .
cdr3_aa: CASSPGQGVRGYTF; cdr3_nt: TGTGCCAGCAGTCCGGGACAGGGAGTTAGGGGCTACACCTTC; v_call: TRBV6-5; j_call: TRBJ1-2; d_call: TRBD1; clone_size: few
cdr3_aa: CASSRDSGANVLTF; cdr3_nt: TGTGCCAGCAGCCGGGATTCTGGGGCCAACGTCCTGACTTTC; v_call: TRBV13; j_call: TRBJ2-6; d_call: .; clone_size: .
cdr3_aa: CASSTSFRGWEKLFF; cdr3_nt: TGTGCCAGCAGTACCAGCTTCAGGGGCTGGGAAAAACTGTTTTTT; v_call: TRBV27; j_call: TRBJ1-4; d_call: .; clone_size: .
cdr3_aa: CALQGCEQYF; cdr3_nt: TGTGCCTTACAGGGCTGCGAGCAGTACTTC; v_call: TRBV10-3; j_call: TRBJ2-7; d_call: .; clone_size: few
cdr3_aa: CASSLADLRGAQHF; cdr3_nt: TGTGCCAGCAGCTTAGCAGATCTTCGGGGTGCCCAGCATTTT; v_call: TRBV7-9; j_call: TRBJ1-5; d_call: .; clone_size: .
cdr3_aa: CASSLGGGDTEAFF; cdr3_nt: TGTGCCAGCAGCTTAGGCGGTGGGGACACTGAAGCTTTCTTT; v_call: TRBV7-9; j_call: TRBJ1-1; d_call: .; clone_size: few
cdr3_aa: CASSRGLVNNEQFF; cdr3_nt: TGTGCCAGCTCACGGGGGCTTGTCAACAATGAGCAGTTCTTC; v_call: TRBV18; j_call: TRBJ2-1; d_call: .; clone_size: .
cdr3_aa: CASRTAKATNEKLFF; cdr3_nt: TGTGCCAGCAGGACAGCGAAAGCAACTAATGAAAAACTGTTTTTT; v_call: TRBV2; j_call: TRBJ1-4; d_call: .; clone_size: .
cdr3_aa: CASSPTGIRGEKLFF; cdr3_nt: TGTGCCAGCAGCCCAACAGGGATCCGAGGTGAAAAACTGTTTTTT; v_call: TRBV7-9; j_call: TRBJ1-4; d_call: .; clone_size: .
cdr3_aa: CASSLAEGLNQPQHF; cdr3_nt: TGTGCCAGCAGCTTAGCGGAGGGTTTGAACCAGCCCCAGCATTTT; v_call: TRBV7-9; j_call: TRBJ1-5; d_call: .; clone_size: .
cdr3_aa: CASSPPLPGQGLEQFF; cdr3_nt: TGTGCCAGTAGCCCACCTCTCCCGGGACAGGGGTTGGAGCAGTTCTTC; v_call: TRBV19; j_call: TRBJ2-1; d_call: TRBD1; clone_size: .
cdr3_aa: CASRPQQGIGEQYF; cdr3_nt: TGTGCCAGCAGACCCCAACAGGGGATCGGGGAGCAGTACTTC; v_call: TRBV5-6; j_call: TRBJ2-7; d_call: TRBD1; clone_size: few
cdr3_aa: CASSGDRTRSKHEAFF; cdr3_nt: TGTGCCAGCAGTGGCGACAGAACTCGTTCGAAACATGAAGCTTTCTTT; v_call: TRBV6-1; j_call: TRBJ1-1; d_call: .; clone_size: .
cdr3_aa: CASSPLGQGYEQYF; cdr3_nt: TGCGCCAGCAGCCCCCTGGGACAGGGGTACGAGCAGTACTTC; v_call: TRBV4-1; j_call: TRBJ2-7; d_call: TRBD1; clone_size: .
cdr3_aa: CASSWTGGSYEQYF; cdr3_nt: TGCGCCAGCAGCTGGACAGGGGGCAGCTACGAGCAGTACTTC; v_call: TRBV5-1; j_call: TRBJ2-7; d_call: TRBD1; clone_size: few
cdr3_aa: CASSLNSEAFF; cdr3_nt: TGCGCCAGCAGCTTGAATTCGGAAGCTTTCTTT; v_call: TRBV5-1; j_call: TRBJ1-1; d_call: .; clone_size: few
cdr3_aa: CASSVINSPLHF; cdr3_nt: TGTGCCAGCAGCGTCATTAATTCACCCCTCCACTTT; v_call: TRBV14; j_call: TRBJ1-6; d_call: .; clone_size: .
cdr3_aa: CASSLSTGLGQETQYF; cdr3_nt: TGTGCCAGCAGCTTAAGTACTGGCCTCGGCCAAGAGACCCAGTACTTC; v_call: TRBV9; j_call: TRBJ2-5; d_call: .; clone_size: .
cdr3_aa: CASSPGGASYNEQFF; cdr3_nt: TGTGCCAGCAGCCCAGGGGGCGCGTCCTACAATGAGCAGTTCTTC; v_call: TRBV25-1; j_call: TRBJ2-1; d_call: TRBD1; clone_size: .
cdr3_aa: CASSPPGGGGGYGYTF; cdr3_nt: TGTGCCAGCAGCCCCCCGGGGGGGGGCGGAGGGTATGGCTACACCTTC; v_call: TRBV9; j_call: TRBJ1-2; d_call: .; clone_size: few
cdr3_aa: CASSAGLAGRSSYNEQFF; cdr3_nt: TGTGCCAGCAGCGCGGGACTAGCGGGGAGGTCGTCCTACAATGAGCAGTTCTTC; v_call: TRBV9; j_call: TRBJ2-1; d_call: TRBD2; clone_size: .
cdr3_aa: CASSQPGQNSPLHF; cdr3_nt: TGCGCCAGCAGCCAACCGGGACAGAATTCACCCCTCCACTTT; v_call: TRBV5-1; j_call: TRBJ1-6; d_call: TRBD1; clone_size: .
cdr3_aa: CASSLGTGAVMNTEAFF; cdr3_nt: TGTGCCAGCAGCTTAGGGACAGGGGCCGTCATGAACACTGAAGCTTTCTTT; v_call: TRBV9; j_call: TRBJ1-1; d_call: TRBD1; clone_size: few
cdr3_aa: CSVEERVETQYF; cdr3_nt: TGCAGCGTTGAAGAGAGGGTCGAGACCCAGTACTTC; v_call: TRBV29-1; j_call: TRBJ2-5; d_call: .; clone_size: few
cdr3_aa: CASSVWALAGIPFANTGELFF; cdr3_nt: TGTGCCAGCAGCGTTTGGGCGTTAGCGGGAATCCCGTTCGCGAACACCGGGGAGCTGTTTTTT; v_call: TRBV9; j_call: TRBJ2-2; d_call: TRBD2; clone_size: few
cdr3_aa: CASSPGLNYGYTF; cdr3_nt: TGTGCCAGCAGCCCGGGACTTAACTATGGCTACACCTTC; v_call: TRBV6-5; j_call: TRBJ1-2; d_call: .; clone_size: .
cdr3_aa: CASSLDRLNEQFF; cdr3_nt: TGTGCCAGCAGCTTAGACAGGCTCAATGAGCAGTTCTTC; v_call: TRBV7-9; j_call: TRBJ2-1; d_call: .; clone_size: .
cdr3_aa: CASSPRVGETQYF; cdr3_nt: TGCGCCAGCAGCCCCCGGGTGGGGGAGACCCAGTACTTC; v_call: TRBV5-1; j_call: TRBJ2-5; d_call: .; clone_size: .
cdr3_aa: CASSLTPGGANTGELFF; cdr3_nt: TGTGCCAGCAGCTTAACCCCCGGGGGAGCGAACACCGGGGAGCTGTTTTTT; v_call: TRBV7-3; j_call: TRBJ2-2; d_call: .; clone_size: few
cdr3_aa: CASNPGQMSWGGYTF; cdr3_nt: TGTGCCAGCAATCCGGGACAGATGTCTTGGGGTGGCTACACCTTC; v_call: TRBV2; j_call: TRBJ1-2; d_call: TRBD1; clone_size: .
cdr3_aa: CASSVGNLAGKETQYF; cdr3_nt: TGTGCCAGCAGCGTCGGTAACTTGGCGGGAAAAGAGACCCAGTACTTC; v_call: TRBV9; j_call: TRBJ2-5; d_call: .; clone_size: .
cdr3_aa: CASSPNVGGSSYEQYF; cdr3_nt: TGCGCCAGCAGTCCAAACGTCGGGGGGAGCTCCTACGAGCAGTACTTC; v_call: TRBV5-1; j_call: TRBJ2-7; d_call: TRBD2; clone_size: .
cdr3_aa: CAIGKITDTQYF; cdr3_nt: TGTGCCATCGGCAAGATCACAGATACGCAGTATTTT; v_call: TRBV10-3; j_call: TRBJ2-3; d_call: .; clone_size: .
cdr3_aa: CAIKTAGQGGEQYF; cdr3_nt: TGTGCCATCAAGACCGCGGGACAGGGGGGCGAGCAGTACTTC; v_call: TRBV10-3; j_call: TRBJ2-7; d_call: TRBD1; clone_size: few
cdr3_aa: CASSRGTGGGRTEAFF; cdr3_nt: TGTGCCAGCTCACGAGGCACAGGGGGGGGTCGTACTGAAGCTTTCTTT; v_call: TRBV18; j_call: TRBJ1-1; d_call: TRBD1; clone_size: .
cdr3_aa: CATSSRLLEGHQPQHF; cdr3_nt: TGTGCCACCAGCAGTCGCCTTCTGGAGGGACATCAGCCCCAGCATTTT; v_call: TRBV15; j_call: TRBJ1-5; d_call: .; clone_size: .
cdr3_aa: CASSFRQGSTHNEQFF; cdr3_nt: TGTGCCAGCAGTTTTAGACAGGGATCTACTCATAATGAGCAGTTCTTC; v_call: TRBV7-2; j_call: TRBJ2-1; d_call: TRBD1; clone_size: .
cdr3_aa: CASSSSGGAPNEQFF; cdr3_nt: TGTGCCAGCAGCTCTAGCGGGGGGGCTCCTAATGAGCAGTTCTTC; v_call: TRBV5-4; j_call: TRBJ2-1; d_call: TRBD2; clone_size: few
cdr3_aa: CATSRDGRSGGNTIYF; cdr3_nt: TGTGCCACCAGCAGAGATGGTCGATCCGGGGGAAACACCATATATTTT; v_call: TRBV15; j_call: TRBJ1-3; d_call: .; clone_size: .
cdr3_aa: CASSSPRWAPGQPQHF; cdr3_nt: TGTGCCAGCAGCTCCCCGCGTTGGGCCCCCGGTCAGCCCCAGCATTTT; v_call: TRBV11-2; j_call: TRBJ1-5; d_call: .; clone_size: .
cdr3_aa: CAISEGLRPINYGYTF; cdr3_nt: TGTGCCATCAGTGAGGGGCTTCGACCGATTAACTATGGCTACACCTTC; v_call: TRBV10-3; j_call: TRBJ1-2; d_call: .; clone_size: few
cdr3_aa: CASSLSPGRDTQYF; cdr3_nt: TGTGCCAGCAGCTTAAGCCCAGGACGGGATACGCAGTATTTT; v_call: TRBV7-3; j_call: TRBJ2-3; d_call: .; clone_size: .
cdr3_aa: CASSLLAGGFQETQYF; cdr3_nt: TGTGCCAGCAGCTTACTCGCGGGGGGATTCCAAGAGACCCAGTACTTC; v_call: TRBV7-6; j_call: TRBJ2-5; d_call: TRBD2; clone_size: .
cdr3_aa: CASSPTSGSADTQYF; cdr3_nt: TGTGCCAGCAGCCCGACTAGCGGGAGTGCAGATACGCAGTATTTT; v_call: TRBV9; j_call: TRBJ2-3; d_call: TRBD2; clone_size: .
cdr3_aa: CASSSTTAGVPRETQYF; cdr3_nt: TGCGCCAGCAGCTCCACGACAGCGGGGGTCCCTAGAGAGACCCAGTACTTC; v_call: TRBV4-1; j_call: TRBJ2-5; d_call: TRBD2; clone_size: few
cdr3_aa: CASRAWTTIGEQYF; cdr3_nt: TGCGCCAGCAGAGCTTGGACTACCATTGGAGAGCAGTACTTC; v_call: TRBV5-1; j_call: TRBJ2-7; d_call: .; clone_size: few
cdr3_aa: CASSSFKGTNTGELFF; cdr3_nt: TGTGCCAGCAGCTCCTTTAAGGGGACCAACACCGGGGAGCTGTTTTTT; v_call: TRBV7-9; j_call: TRBJ2-2; d_call: .; clone_size: .
cdr3_aa: CASSPWTSATDTQYF; cdr3_nt: TGTGCCAGCAGCCCCTGGACTAGCGCCACAGATACGCAGTATTTT; v_call: TRBV7-9; j_call: TRBJ2-3; d_call: TRBD2; clone_size: .